This T cell receptor (beta chain) comes out of a study of neurological immune-mediated disorders. Notes on the study in general: The absence of shared CDR3 amino acid sequences among expanded clones across subjects suggests private repertoires in all groups.

As healthy controls, volunteers from a blood bank in Maryland, USA, were used. The authors produced cDNA by 5'RACE using 10-nucleotide random UMIs. From 15-18 subjects, each sequencing run yielded over 160 million TCR-beta sequences. From the 5' RACE reads, TCRdb called clonotypes with MiXCR, one entry per CDR3 protein. The data hold 50,000 or so distinct CDR3 sequences, with about 10% observed a single time. Of note for this clonotype: Its antigen is not known.

CDR1 is MNHEY and CDR2 is SVGEGT in the germline V gene. V lost 6 bases, J lost 5 bases, and 22 bases lay in between. The CDR3 length is 16 residues. This chain links TRBV6-2 or TRBV6-3 with TRBJ1-1; a weak D match, TRBD1 (5 bases). This clonotype was obtained from a man between 60 and 75 years old in good health. The specimen was PBMCs. CDR3 in amino acids: CASSYDLVQGRTEAFF. The CDR3 DNA sequence: TGTGCCAGCAGCTATGACCTTGTGCAGGGAAGGACTGAAGCTTTCTTT.